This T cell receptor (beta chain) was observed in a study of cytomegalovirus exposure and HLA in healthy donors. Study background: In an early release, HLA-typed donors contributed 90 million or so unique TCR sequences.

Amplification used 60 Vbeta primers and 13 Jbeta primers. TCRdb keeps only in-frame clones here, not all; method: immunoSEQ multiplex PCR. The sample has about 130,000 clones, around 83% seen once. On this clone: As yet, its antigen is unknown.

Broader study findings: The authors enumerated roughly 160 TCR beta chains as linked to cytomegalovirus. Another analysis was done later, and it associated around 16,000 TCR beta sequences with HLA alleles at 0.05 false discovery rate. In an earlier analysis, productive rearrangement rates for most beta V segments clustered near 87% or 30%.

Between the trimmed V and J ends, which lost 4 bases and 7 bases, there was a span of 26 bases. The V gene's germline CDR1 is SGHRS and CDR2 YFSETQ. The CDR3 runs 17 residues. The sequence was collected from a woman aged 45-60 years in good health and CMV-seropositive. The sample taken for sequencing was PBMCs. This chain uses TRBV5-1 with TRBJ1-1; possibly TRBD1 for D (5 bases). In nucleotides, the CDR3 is TGCGCCAGCAGCCCCGACAGCACAGTGGGGTCGCCCTTTGAAGCTTTCTTT. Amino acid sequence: CASSPDSTVGSPFEAFF.